This T cell receptor (beta chain) was sequenced for a study of CD8+ T cells in alopecia areata listed by TCRdb under 2018. Describing the broader study: Treated patients were enrolled in an open-label pilot trial of oral tofacitinib at 5 to 10 mg twice daily for moderate-to-severe alopecia areata. Disease severity in treated patients was measured with the SALT score, which quantifies the percentage of affected scalp surface area. RNA was obtained with the PAXgene miRNA kit for fixed scalp, the miRNeasy kit for PBMCs, and the RNeasy kit for mouse skin. Biopsies were taken from tofacitinib-treated patients at baseline and again at 4 and 24 weeks into treatment, and several of those patients also had a later scalp biopsy. Patients received tofacitinib for 6 to 18 months and were then followed off drug for 6 months to check for delayed response and recurrence. immunoSEQ multiplex PCR using 35 Vbeta forward primers and 13 Jbeta reverse primers was used to amplify TCRbeta CDR3 regions. High-throughput TCRbeta sequencing was used to examine T cell clonal expansion in alopecia areata in both the C3H/HeJ mouse model and human patients. Clonality in the scalp was compared among normal scalp (n=4), patchy alopecia areata scalp (n=8), and alopecia totalis/universalis scalp (n=8). In humans, TCRbeta sequencing was performed on scalp tissue and on sorted CD4+ and CD8+ peripheral blood T cells from healthy controls and from patients with patchy or totalis/universalis alopecia areata.

As to this clone: There is no known antigen for this receptor. No base-level quality is on record; no much larger clone is a single base apart.

Read against the paper, the sample's time point label means: less than five weeks on oral tofacitinib. The sample's treatment or condition, from its label and the paper: oral pan-JAK inhibitor, 5-10 mg twice daily. Lesional scalp punch biopsies and peripheral blood were obtained from alopecia areata patients. After PBMCs were isolated by density centrifugation and stained for CD3, CD4 and CD8, a FACSAria was used to sort CD4+ and CD8+ T cells. The library came from the immunoSEQ multiplex PCR assay. For TCR sequencing, RNA was extracted from every sample and reverse transcribed into cDNA to serve as template. SuperScript III was used to make first-strand cDNA, primed with a 2:1 mix of oligo-dT and random hexamers. A synthetic immune receptor repertoire was used to assess amplification bias, and residual bias was removed computationally. The paper's data handling went like this. Raw reads were preprocessed for error removal, and CDR3 was defined according to IMGT conventions as running from the conserved cysteine to phenylalanine. Clonality was computed as 1 minus the Shannon entropy, with the entropy normalized by log2 of the number of productive unique TCRs. Whether each scalp clone was CD4 or CD8 was inferred by checking scalp TCRbeta sequences against the CD4 and CD8 repertoires from sorted blood. Drawn from immuneACCESS, this table holds only the in-frame rearrangements with V and J called that TCRdb kept. Clones are partly lost; checked studies trace under half to an unresolved V gene and leave the rest unexplained. Clonal size and the V and J genes are those of that table, whereas D and trimming came from the DNA. The sample table records about 74,000 clones; roughly 30% of these occur just once. The ten most abundant clones make up 14% to 15% of the sample.

The CDR3 measures 15 amino acids from cysteine to phenylalanine. Kept here is only the CDR3 DNA, which spans 45 bases and is read in frame from base 1. Reading the germline V gene gives CDR1 SGHRS and CDR2 YFSETQ. V and J lose 0 bases and 0 bases, and a span of 10 bases separates them. Beyond this particular receptor, the publication reports: Compared with normal scalp, lesional scalp, particularly in alopecia totalis/universalis, had higher clonality and more expanded CD8+ clones, which suggests antigenic drive. During tofacitinib treatment, many expanded lesional clones stuck around in both scalp and blood, and this persistence may partly explain why relapse happens after treatment is stopped. Tofacitinib significantly lowered scalp clonality and the number of expanded CD8+ clones among the top 100 scalp clones. Because the treated cohort was small and included a single nonresponder, larger studies are needed to assess links between baseline CD8+ expansion and response. Compared with mice, TCR sequences shared between patients were less clear, possibly partly because of HLA diversity across the patient population. Scalp TCR repertoire analysis is complicated because resident alphabeta T cells in normal human skin are also sequenced, whereas mouse skin is dominated by gammadelta T cells.

This sample comprised CD8+ T cells sorted from blood, obtained at week 4, from a patient treated with tofacitinib. The receptor was derived from a human donor with alopecia areata. This sequence uses TRBV5-1 and TRBJ2-7, with no confident D gene call. At the DNA level, the sequence is TGCGCCAGCAGCTTGGAATCGGCGGTCTCCTACGAGCAGTACTTC. The resulting protein is CASSLESAVSYEQYF.